The T cell receptor (beta chain) under discussion was sequenced for a study of OX40 agonist ivuxolimab in advanced cancers. Study-level findings and limits: Partly responding patients at 0.1-3.0 mg/kg showed some of the smallest clonal expansion.

It was autoimmune disease history or systemic immunosuppression that excluded patients. Blood got drawn at baseline, again on cycle 4 day 1, and then on cycle 7 day 1. Note on this clone: Its antigen is still unknown.

The assay was immunoSEQ multiplex PCR, and TCRdb's table has in-frame clones only and misses some. The table includes around 77,000 clones, under 90% detected once. The CDR3 runs to 11 residues. V lost 10 bases, J lost 4 bases, and 8 bases lay in between. The V gene's germline CDR1 is MNHNY and CDR2 SVGAGI (reference sequence). This TCR was sampled from an adult with an advanced solid tumor such as melanoma, head and neck, liver or kidney cancer. This material consisted of CD4+ or CD8+ T cells sorted from blood, taken in a trial of the OX40 agonist ivuxolimab. The gene calls are TRBV6-6 and TRBJ1-5; D not resolved. The CDR3 sequence: CATPVNQPQHF. CDR3 nucleotides: TGTGCCACCCCTGTTAATCAGCCCCAGCATTTT.